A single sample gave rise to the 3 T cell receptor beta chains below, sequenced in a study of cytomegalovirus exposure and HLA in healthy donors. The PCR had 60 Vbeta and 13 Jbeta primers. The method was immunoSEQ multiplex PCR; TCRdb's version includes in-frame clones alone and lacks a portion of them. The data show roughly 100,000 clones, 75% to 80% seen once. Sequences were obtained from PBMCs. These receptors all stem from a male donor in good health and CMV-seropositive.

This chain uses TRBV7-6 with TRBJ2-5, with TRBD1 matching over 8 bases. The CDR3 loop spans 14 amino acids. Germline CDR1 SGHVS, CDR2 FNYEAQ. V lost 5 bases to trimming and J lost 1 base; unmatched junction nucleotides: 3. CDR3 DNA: TGTGCCAGCAGCCGGACAGGGTCCCAAGAGACCCAGTACTTC. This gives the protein CASSRTGSQETQYF. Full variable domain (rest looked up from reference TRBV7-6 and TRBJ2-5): GAGVSQSPRYKVTKRGQDVALRCDPISGHVSLYWYRQALGQGPEFLTYFNYEAQQDKSGLPNDRFSAERPEGSISTLTIQRTEQRDSAMYRCASSRTGSQETQYFGPGTRLLVL.

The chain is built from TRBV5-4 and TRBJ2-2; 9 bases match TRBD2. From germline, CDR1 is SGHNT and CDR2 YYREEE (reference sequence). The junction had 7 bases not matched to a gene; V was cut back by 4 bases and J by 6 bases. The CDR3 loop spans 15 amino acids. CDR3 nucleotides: TGTGCCAGCAGCCCCTGGCGGGAGGGCCCCGGGGAGCTGTTTTTT. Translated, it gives CASSPWREGPGELFF.

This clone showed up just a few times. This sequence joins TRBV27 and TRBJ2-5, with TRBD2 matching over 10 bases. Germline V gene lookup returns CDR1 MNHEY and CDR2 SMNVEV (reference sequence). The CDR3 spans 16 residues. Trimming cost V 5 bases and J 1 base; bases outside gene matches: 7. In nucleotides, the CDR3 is TGTGCCAGCAGTCCTGTAGCGGGAGGCTTCCAAGAGACCCAGTACTTC. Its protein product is CASSPVAGGFQETQYF.